The 9 T cell receptor beta chains below were found in one sample sequenced in a study of response to subunit inactivated influenza vaccine. TCRdb used MiXCR to reprocess the RT-PCR reads, holding one entry per CDR3 protein. This sample has approximately 250,000 distinct CDR3 sequences, with more than 9% found just once. Sequencing was performed on non-naive T cells sorted from PBMCs, taken 14 to 15 days before vaccination. All receptors derive from a man aged 50 to 60 who received an inactivated influenza vaccine.

V is TRBV12-3 or TRBV12-4 and J is TRBJ1-1; no clear D. V dropped 1 base and J dropped 4 bases, with 10 bases sitting between them. The CDR3 sequence is 14 residues long. CDR3 loop: CASSLGGLGTEAFF. The CDR3 DNA reads TGTGCCAGCAGTTTAGGTGGGTTGGGCACTGAAGCTTTCTTT.

This clonotype appeared a few times. The rearrangement joins TRBV7-8 to TRBJ1-5; D uncertain. The CDR3 contains 13 residues. From germline, CDR1 is SGHVS and CDR2 FQNEAQ. V lost 1 base, J lost 6 bases, and 7 bases lay in between. The CDR3 spells CASSLGILQPQHF. Written as DNA, the CDR3 is TGTGCCAGCAGCTTAGGGATTCTTCAGCCCCAGCATTTT.

This clonotype was recorded a few times. One end of the junction fails to match germline, which may point to a read error. The chain carries TRBV12-3 or TRBV12-4 and TRBJ2-3; 10 bases are a match to TRBD2. CDR3 length equals 19 residues. The CDR3 is CACSFFPSGRRDRTDTQYF. The CDR3 DNA follows: TGTGCCTGCAGTTTTTTTCCTAGCGGGAGACGGGATCGCACAGATACGCAGTATTTT.

This clonotype has at least ten counts. Here the CDR3 DNA reads TGTGCCAGCGTACCGAGGTCTGAGGCCTCCTACAATGAGCAGTTCTTC. It specifies CASVPRSEASYNEQFF. The gene calls are TRBV12-3 or TRBV12-4 and TRBJ2-1; the D is unclear. CDR3 length: 16 residues. Trimming left V 8 bases short and J 0 bases short, with 17 bases between.

The chain combines TRBV4-2 with TRBJ1-1; TRBD1 might be the D (6 bases). Germline CDR1 LGHNA, CDR2 YNFKEQ. V was pared by 5 bases and J by 4 bases, with 14 bases between. The CDR3 consists of 14 residues. CDR3 coding DNA: TGTGCCAGCAGCGTACCAGGGGTTCGCACTGAAGCTTTCTTT. This codes for CASSVPGVRTEAFF.

This clonotype was seen a handful of times. CDR3 DNA sequence: TGCGCCAGCAGCATGACAGGGGGCATTGATGAAAAACTGTTTTTT. Its translation is CASSMTGGIDEKLFF. The chain joins TRBV5-1 to TRBJ1-4; 10 positions agree with TRBD1. This CDR3 contains 15 residues. CDR1 is SGHRS, CDR2 YFSETQ, per germline. V gave up 4 bases and J gave up 6 bases; unmatched junction bases: 6.

In its sample, this clonotype was seen many times. The chain uses TRBV29-1 and TRBJ1-2; 11 bases are a match to TRBD1. The CDR3 runs 12 residues. Germline trimming cut 5 bases from V and 8 bases from J; bases unmatched to any gene: 4. Germline assignment: CDR1 SQVTM and CDR2 ANQGSEA. The CDR3 nucleotides read TGCAGCGTTTGGACAGGGGGCGGGGGCTACACCTTC. It codes for CSVWTGGGGYTF. The full variable domain, with the rest looked up from reference TRBV29-1 and TRBJ1-2, is SAVISQKPSRDICQRGTSLTIQCQVDSQVTMMFWYRQQPGQSLTLIATANQGSEATYESGFVIDKFPISRPNLTFSTLTVSNMSPEDSSIYLCSVWTGGGGYTFGSGTRLTVV.

This clonotype was observed a handful of times. The genes are TRBV6-2 or TRBV6-3 and TRBJ2-7; TRBD1 matches 10 bases. CDR3 length equals 18 residues. Per germline, CDR1 MNHEY and CDR2 SVGEGT. The V and J ends lost 6 bases and 1 base, in that order; junction bases with no gene match: 15. CDR3 residues: CASSLDRGRSIWSYEQYF. Here the CDR3 DNA reads TGTGCCAGCAGCCTAGACAGGGGGCGGTCTATCTGGTCCTACGAGCAGTACTTC.

This clonotype turned up a few times. The J gene is TRBJ2-3, the V gene TRBV6-2 or TRBV6-3; the match to TRBD1 covers 7 bases. Germline CDR1 MNHEY, CDR2 SVGEGT. V lost 9 bases and J lost 2; bases outside the gene matches: 5. This CDR3 is built from 13 residues. In nucleotides, the CDR3 is TGTGCCAGTAGGGACAGTTACACAGATACGCAGTATTTT. This sequence encodes CASRDSYTDTQYF.